This T cell receptor (beta chain) was identified during a study of shared clonotypes between healthy human individuals. Study context: Used for every donor were three CD4 naive, three CD4 memory, two CD8 naive and one CD8 memory plate.

The CDR3 has 14 residues. The germline V and J ends were trimmed by 0 bases and 1 base, with 7 bases remaining between them. Germline CDR1 reads SGHDT; CDR2 reads YYEEEE. Study processing details: Quality scores were absent from the junction-only immunoSEQ sequences, so filtering differed. Method: immunoSEQ multiplex PCR; TCRdb's copy keeps in-frame clones and lacks some. V and J calls and clone size are copied from that table; D and trimming were computed from the DNA. The table has some 500,000 clones, around 96% seen once; the top ten hold about 0.06%. Study-wide points: Estimated richness was generally greater in naive than memory subsets.

Points on this clone: Its specificity is unknown.

There were no recent acute infections or vaccinations among the donors, who were healthy HIV-negative adults. Specimen: naive CD4+ T cells sorted from blood. Subset in this sample: CD45RA+ positively selected. The sequence came from a woman aged 25 to 39 in good health. The genes are TRBV5-6 and TRBJ1-1; D is uncertain. The CDR3 DNA sequence: TGTGCCAGCAGCTTGGGGTGGGGGAACACTGAAGCTTTCTTT. Its translation is CASSLGWGNTEAFF.